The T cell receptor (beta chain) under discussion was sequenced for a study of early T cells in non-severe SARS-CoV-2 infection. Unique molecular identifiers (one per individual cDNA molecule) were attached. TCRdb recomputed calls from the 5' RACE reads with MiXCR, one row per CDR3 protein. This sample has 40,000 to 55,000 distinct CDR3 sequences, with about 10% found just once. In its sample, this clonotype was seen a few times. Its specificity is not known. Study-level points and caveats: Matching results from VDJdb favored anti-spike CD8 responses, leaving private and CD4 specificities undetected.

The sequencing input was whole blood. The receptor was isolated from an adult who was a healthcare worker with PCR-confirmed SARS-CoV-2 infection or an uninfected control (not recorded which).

CDR3 region: CASSLGQGRWAFF. The CDR3 region has the DNA TGTGCCAGCAGCTTAGGTCAGGGGCGTTGGGCTTTCTTT. The chain has TRBV7-2 and TRBJ1-1; D possibly corresponds to TRBD1 (6 bases). Germline assignment: CDR1 SGHTA and CDR2 FQGNSA. Trimming pared 1 base from V and 11 bases from J, leaving 14 bases between. This CDR3 has 13 residues.